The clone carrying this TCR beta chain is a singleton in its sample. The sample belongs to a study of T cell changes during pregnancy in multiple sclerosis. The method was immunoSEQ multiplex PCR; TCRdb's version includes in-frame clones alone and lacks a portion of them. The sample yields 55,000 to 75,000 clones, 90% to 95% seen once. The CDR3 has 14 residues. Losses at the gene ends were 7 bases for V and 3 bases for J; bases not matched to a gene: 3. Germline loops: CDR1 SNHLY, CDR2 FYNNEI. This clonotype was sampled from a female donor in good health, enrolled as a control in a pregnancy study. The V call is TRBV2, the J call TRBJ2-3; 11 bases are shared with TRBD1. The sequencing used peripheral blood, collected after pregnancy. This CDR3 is CASIRDRGTDTQYF. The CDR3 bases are TGTGCCAGCATCCGGGACAGGGGGACAGATACGCAGTATTTT.